Below are 25 T cell receptor beta chains sequenced from a single sample in a study of radiotherapy plus CTLA-4 blockade in lung cancer. The protocol was immunoSEQ multiplex PCR, while the TCRdb copy is restricted to in-frame clones and leaves out a portion. Of 65,000 to 90,000 clones in the sample, around nine tenths were seen once. Material: peripheral blood, obtained from a patient treated with radiotherapy plus ipilimumab. The source of these receptors is a human donor with non-small cell lung cancer that progressed on radiotherapy plus ipilimumab.

The chain couples TRBV28 to TRBJ1-2, with D possibly TRBD1 on 6 matching bases. V dropped 4 bases and J dropped 7 bases, with 16 bases sitting between them. This CDR3 is built from 14 residues. CDR1 is MDHEN and CDR2 is SYDVKM in the germline V gene. The CDR3 spells CASSYLRDTLGYTF. The CDR3 nucleotides are TGTGCCAGCAGTTATCTCCGGGACACCCTTGGCTACACCTTC.

The rearrangement uses TRBV7-9 and TRBJ1-4, with D maybe TRBD1 (5 bases). The CDR3 is 14 residues long. In germline, CDR1 is SEHNR, CDR2 FQNEAQ (reference sequence). V dropped 5 bases and J dropped 1 base, with 8 bases sitting between them. The DNA for the CDR3 is TGTGCCAGCAGCCCCGGGGGAACTAATGAAAAACTGTTTTTT. Amino acid sequence: CASSPGGTNEKLFF.

V is TRBV2 and J is TRBJ2-2; no clear D gene. V lost 3 bases and J lost 3, with 11 bases in between. Germline V gene data show CDR1 as SNHLY and CDR2 as FYNNEI. The CDR3 is made up of 15 amino acids. CDR3: CASSERTEYTGELFF. The CDR3 coding sequence is TGTGCCAGCAGTGAGCGGACGGAGTACACCGGGGAGCTGTTTTTT.

This chain joins TRBV11-2 and TRBJ2-3; 16 bases align to TRBD2. The V and J ends lost 2 bases and 2 bases, in that order; junction bases with no gene match: 7. The CDR3 covers 19 residues. Germline CDR1 SGHAT, CDR2 FQNNGV. CDR3 bases: TGTGCCAGCAGCTTATCAGCCGGGACTAGCGGGAGGGCCACAGATACGCAGTATTTT. Encoded protein: CASSLSAGTSGRATDTQYF.

This clone appeared a single time. The genes are TRBV28 and TRBJ2-3; D possibly corresponds to TRBD2 (6 bases). Germline V gives CDR1 MDHEN, CDR2 SYDVKM. Trimming took 5 bases from V and 4 from J, leaving 22 bases between them. The CDR3 has 17 amino acids. The CDR3 DNA reads TGTGCCAGCAGTCTCCTCCGACTAGAAGCTTCGGCAGATACGCAGTATTTT. This sequence encodes CASSLLRLEASADTQYF.

This chain joins TRBV5-1 and TRBJ2-2, with 11 bases matching TRBD2. CDR3 length equals 15 residues. The ends lost 4 bases at V and 4 bases at J; junction bases unmatched: 3. Germline CDR1 and CDR2: SGHRS and YFSETQ. For the CDR3, the DNA is TGCGCCAGCAGCCTCGGACTAGCGGGCACCGGGGAGCTGTTTTTT. The encoded protein is CASSLGLAGTGELFF.

The V call is TRBV27, the J call TRBJ2-7; weak D call: TRBD2 (5 bases). Germline V CDR1 and CDR2: MNHEY, SMNVEV (reference sequence). Trimming left V 6 bases short and J 3 bases short, with 6 bases between. The CDR3 has 11 amino acids. CDR3 DNA: TGTGCCAGCAGAGGGAGCTACGAGCAGTACTTC. Its translation: CASRGSYEQYF.

The chain is built from TRBV15 and TRBJ2-7; either TRBD1 or TRBD2 may fit D (6 bases each). The CDR3 is made up of 16 amino acids. Germline values: CDR1 LNHNV, CDR2 YYDKDF (reference sequence). V was pared by 0 bases and J by 7 bases, with 19 bases between. Here the CDR3 reads CATSRDPTLGAGEQYF. The DNA of the CDR3 is TGTGCCACCAGCAGAGATCCTACGTTGGGGGCGGGGGAGCAGTACTTC.

The chain uses TRBV19 and TRBJ2-6; 9 bases map to TRBD1. Germline CDR1 is LNHDA and CDR2 is SQIVND (reference sequence). Trimming cost V 5 bases and J 4 bases; bases outside gene matches: 6. The CDR3 runs 16 residues. The CDR3 DNA is TGTGCCAGTAGTGTACAGGGGGCGGCGGGGGCCAACGTCCTGACTTTC. Its protein product is CASSVQGAAGANVLTF. Full variable domain (rest looked up from reference TRBV19 and TRBJ2-6): DGGITQSPKYLFRKEGQNVTLSCEQNLNHDAMYWYRQDPGQGLRLIYYSQIVNDFQKGDIAEGYSVSREKKESFPLTVTSAQKNPTAFYLCASSVQGAAGANVLTFGAGSRLTVL.

This clone occurred once. The V call is TRBV2, the J call TRBJ2-5, with 7 bases lining up with TRBD2. Germline V gene data show CDR1 as SNHLY and CDR2 as FYNNEI. V shed 11 bases, J shed 7 bases, and the junction held 4 bases outside the gene matches. The CDR3 spans 10 residues. CDR3 protein: CAGGVGTQYF. CDR3 nucleotides: TGTGCCGGGGGGGTCGGGACCCAGTACTTC. The whole variable domain, filled in from reference TRBV2 and TRBJ2-5, reads EPEVTQTPSHQVTQMGQEVILRCVPISNHLYFYWYRQILGQKVEFLVSFYNNEISEKSEIFDDQFSVERPDGSNFTLKIRSTKLEDSAMYFCAGGVGTQYFGPGTRLLVL.

The gene calls are TRBV7-3 and TRBJ2-1, with 8 bases identical to TRBD2. Germline-derived CDR1 and CDR2 are SGHTA and FQGTGA. The length of the CDR3 is 14 residues. V dropped 0 bases and J dropped 10; count of bases not matched to a gene: 5. The CDR3: CASSLTSGAPEQFF. CDR3 DNA: TGTGCCAGCAGCTTAACTAGCGGGGCACCCGAGCAGTTCTTC.

The chain is built from TRBV18 and TRBJ1-2; D is ambiguous. With 3 bases removed from V and 6 bases from J, the gap between germline ends came to 11 bases. This CDR3 is built from 13 residues. Germline V CDR1 and CDR2: KGHSH, LQKENI. The CDR3 loop reads CASSPLAGDGYTF. In DNA form, the CDR3 reads TGTGCCAGCTCACCGCTAGCCGGGGATGGCTACACCTTC.

This chain joins TRBV27 and TRBJ2-3; TRBD2 matches 9 bases. Germline V CDR1 and CDR2: MNHEY, SMNVEV (reference sequence). The CDR3 is made up of 16 amino acids. V lost 2 bases to trimming and J lost 2 bases; unmatched junction nucleotides: 5. CDR3 residues: CASSLMAGGATDTQYF. Written as DNA, the CDR3 is TGTGCCAGCAGTTTAATGGCGGGAGGGGCCACAGATACGCAGTATTTT.

The rearrangement links TRBV27 to TRBJ2-2, with D possibly TRBD1 on 5 matching bases. The germline CDR1 and CDR2 sequences are MNHEY and SMNVEV (reference sequence). Trimming took 5 bases from V and 6 from J, leaving 13 bases between them. The CDR3 loop spans 14 amino acids. The CDR3 here is CASSVNRFSGELFF. For the CDR3, the DNA is TGTGCCAGCAGTGTAAACAGGTTCTCCGGGGAGCTGTTTTTT.

The chain combines TRBV6-5 with TRBJ1-5; TRBD1 matches 9 bases. V gave up 5 bases and J gave up 6 bases; unmatched junction bases: 5. The CDR3 length is 14 residues. Germline values: CDR1 MNHEY, CDR2 SVGAGI. The CDR3 region is CASSVQGAFQPQHF. CDR3 nucleotides: TGTGCCAGCAGTGTACAGGGGGCGTTTCAGCCCCAGCATTTT.

This sequence joins TRBV6-5 and TRBJ2-7; D gene unclear. The V end was cut by 2 bases, the J end by 2 bases, with 7 bases between. Germline V gene lookup returns CDR1 MNHEY and CDR2 SVGAGI. This CDR3 is built from 13 residues. Here the CDR3 reads CASSYGQTYEQYF. The CDR3 nucleotides are TGTGCCAGCAGTTACGGCCAGACCTACGAGCAGTACTTC.

Here the CDR3 reads CASSPWAAGDSYEQYF. For the CDR3, the DNA is TGTGCCAGCTCACCATGGGCTGCGGGGGACTCCTACGAGCAGTACTTC. The chain links TRBV18 to TRBJ2-7; 7 bases are a match to TRBD2. This CDR3 comprises 16 residues. V lost 2 bases, J lost 0 bases, and 7 bases stayed unmatched. In germline, CDR1 is KGHSH, CDR2 LQKENI.

The rearrangement uses TRBV5-4 and TRBJ2-7, with D maybe TRBD1 (6 bases). This CDR3 region has 16 residues. Germline V gene sequence: CDR1 SGHNT, CDR2 YYREEE (reference sequence). The V end was cut by 0 bases, the J end by 4 bases, with 17 bases between. In DNA, the CDR3 is TGTGCCAGCAGCTTGGGGGTCGGTGGGGGCCCGTACGAGCAGTACGTC. It translates to CASSLGVGGGPYEQYV.

The table lists this clone with a count of one. The CDR3 loop is CAISGGTSGHQETQYF. CDR3 DNA: TGTGCCATCAGTGGAGGGACTAGCGGGCATCAAGAGACCCAGTACTTC. The rearrangement links TRBV10-3 to TRBJ2-5; 12 bases align to TRBD2. Losses at the gene ends were 4 bases for V and 2 bases for J; bases not matched to a gene: 5. The CDR3 consists of 16 residues. The germline CDR1 and CDR2 sequences are ENHRY and SYGVKD.

The chain joins TRBV30 to TRBJ1-3; tentative D call: TRBD1 (5 bases). The CDR3 runs 12 residues. Per the germline V gene, CDR1 is GTSNPN and CDR2 is SVGIG (reference sequence). In DNA form, the CDR3 reads TGTGCATCGGAAACGGGGACCACGGCCATATATTTT. It is translated as CASETGTTAIYF.

There are a few counts of this clone. This chain joins TRBV15 and TRBJ2-3; weak D call: TRBD1 (5 bases). CDR3 length: 15 amino acids. Germline V CDR1 and CDR2: LNHNV, YYDKDF (reference sequence). V dropped 1 base and J dropped 2 bases, with 10 bases sitting between them. The CDR3 DNA follows: TGTGCCACCAGCAGAGCGACGGACAACACAGATACGCAGTATTTT. This codes for CATSRATDNTDTQYF.

This sequence joins TRBV5-1 and TRBJ1-1; D not certain. CDR1 SGHRS and CDR2 YFSETQ come from the germline V gene. The V end was cut by 6 bases, the J end by 1 base, with 13 bases between. This CDR3 spans 14 amino acids. Here the CDR3 reads CASNPAIGNTEAFF. CDR3 sequence (DNA): TGCGCCAGCAACCCCGCGATCGGGAACACTGAAGCTTTCTTT.

The chain is built from TRBV9 and TRBJ2-5; D may be TRBD2 (6 bases). The CDR3 has 15 residues. CDR1 and CDR2 (germline): SGDLS, YYNGEE. V dropped 0 bases and J dropped 1 base, with 10 bases sitting between them. CDR3 sequence (DNA): TGTGCCAGCAGCGTAGGAGCTAGCGCCCAAGAGACCCAGTACTTC. This codes for CASSVGASAQETQYF. The full variable domain, its missing parts supplied by reference TRBV9 and TRBJ2-5, is DSGVTQTPKHLITATGQRVTLRCSPRSGDLSVYWYQQSLDQGLQFLIQYYNGEERAKGNILERFSAQQFPDLHSELNLSSLELGDSALYFCASSVGASAQETQYFGPGTRLLVL.

This clone was seen only a few times. The V and J genes are TRBV7-9 and TRBJ1-2; D is unclear. Per germline, CDR1 SEHNR and CDR2 FQNEAQ (reference sequence). The V gene lost 0 bases and the J gene lost 0 bases, with 11 bases spanning the gap. The CDR3 is made up of 16 amino acids. CDR3 in amino acids: CASSLAGLISNYGYTF. The CDR3 coding sequence is TGTGCCAGCAGCTTAGCCGGACTGATCTCTAACTATGGCTACACCTTC.

This chain uses TRBV27 with TRBJ2-2; 9 bases fit TRBD1. The CDR3 covers 16 residues. J lost 5 bases, V lost 5 bases, and 9 bases had no gene match. Germline V gene sequence: CDR1 MNHEY, CDR2 SMNVEV (reference sequence). The DNA of the CDR3 is TGTGCCAGCAGTCCTCGGACAGGGGAAGTAACCGGGGAGCTGTTTTTT. Its translation is CASSPRTGEVTGELFF.